What follows describes a single T cell receptor (beta chain). Its antigen is as yet unknown. TCRdb re-called the reads with MiXCR, one entry per CDR3 protein. Here the sample spans about 110,000 distinct CDR3 sequences, roughly 30% being singletons. The record originates from a study of T cell repertoires in cytomegalovirus infection. Study summary: A matching HLA type, together with CMV infection, was signaled by public TCR beta signatures.

The study's findings and limits: What dominated the ex vivo response were HLA-C-restricted CMV-specific TCR beta clonotypes.

This CDR3 spans 14 amino acids. Trimming shortened V by 1 base and J by 5 bases, and 12 bases separated the two germline ends. Germline assignment: CDR1 SGHVS and CDR2 FNYEAQ. The source material was CD8+ T cells from cultured PBMCs, sampled from culture after CMV antigen stimulation. The origin of this receptor is a human donor in good health (CMV status not recorded). Some clones in this sample may be carry-over from other donors' samples. The gene calls are TRBV7-6 and TRBJ2-7, with D perhaps matching TRBD1 or TRBD2 (5 bases each). The CDR3 protein is CASSLGGPWDEQYF. The CDR3 DNA follows: TGTGCCAGCAGCTTAGGGGGACCGTGGGACGAGCAGTACTTC.